These 9 T cell receptor beta chains originate from one sample sequenced in a study of human T cells and chemical hapten exposure. Time point defined: patch test 1, 2 weeks after DPC sensitization. Noted treatment: therapeutic diphenylcyclopropenone sensitization with weekly scalp DPC. TCRdb reanalysed the RACE reads using MiXCR and keeps one entry per CDR3 protein. The profile shows tens of thousands of distinct CDR3 sequences, roughly a tenth of them singletons. The sample in question was whole blood, obtained in connection with sensitization to the hapten diphenylcyclopropenone (DPC). These receptors all stem from a man in his forties or fifties with alopecia areata. Some clones in this sample may be carry-over from other donors' samples.

The chain has TRBV12-3 or TRBV12-4 and TRBJ1-6; D gene uncertain. V was trimmed by 6 bases and J by 5 bases, leaving 8 bases between them. The CDR3 has 13 residues. The CDR3 nucleotides read TGTGCCAGCAGAAGTCGGAATAATTCACCCCTCCACTTT. It encodes CASRSRNNSPLHF.

This chain joins TRBV15 and TRBJ1-2; maybe TRBD1 (5 bases). In germline, CDR1 is LNHNV, CDR2 YYDKDF (reference sequence). V dropped 1 base and J dropped 8 bases, with 17 bases sitting between them. This CDR3 is built from 15 residues. The CDR3 loop reads CATSRGGAGAAGYTF. In nucleotides, the CDR3 is TGTGCCACCAGCAGAGGGGGAGCCGGGGCCGCGGGCTACACCTTC.

The chain links TRBV5-4 to TRBJ2-4, with 11 bases identical to TRBD1. This CDR3 is 13 amino acids long. Germline V lookup: CDR1 SGHNT, CDR2 YYREEE (reference sequence). The V gene end was trimmed by 7 bases and the J gene end by 3 bases; junction bases not matched to a gene: 0. The CDR3 bases are TGTGCCAGCGGGACAGGGGGCAAAAACATTCAGTACTTC. As protein: CASGTGGKNIQYF.

The chain has TRBV18 and TRBJ2-1; 8 bases match TRBD2. With 0 bases clipped from V and 3 bases from J, the junction kept 7 bases outside the gene matches. From germline, CDR1 is KGHSH and CDR2 LQKENI. This CDR3 is built from 17 residues. CDR3 protein: CASSPPVREALYNEQFF. CDR3 sequence (DNA): TGTGCCAGCTCACCACCAGTGCGGGAGGCCCTCTACAATGAGCAGTTCTTC.

The rearrangement joins TRBV5-1 to TRBJ2-1, with D tentatively TRBD1 or TRBD2 (5 bases each). The CDR3 runs to 15 residues. Germline V gene sequence: CDR1 SGHRS, CDR2 YFSETQ. V was cut by 4 bases and J by 8 bases, with 19 bases left in between. The CDR3 bases are TGCGCCAGCAGCGGGCGACAGTCGGGGTCGGATGAGCAGTTCTTC. Translated: CASSGRQSGSDEQFF.

The rearrangement links TRBV9 to TRBJ2-5; 16 bases align to TRBD2. V lost 3 bases and J lost 1; bases outside the gene matches: 6. The CDR3 covers 18 residues. CDR1 and CDR2 (germline): SGDLS, YYNGEE. The CDR3 nucleotides read TGTGCCAGCAGCGAGGGGGGACTAGCGGGAGGGCCCCAAGAGACCCAGTACTTC. Its translation is CASSEGGLAGGPQETQYF.

This clonotype was counted a few times. V and J are TRBV11-1 and TRBJ2-5; the D gene is possibly TRBD2 (8 bases). The CDR3 is 13 residues long. The germline gives CDR1 SGHAT, CDR2 FQDESV (reference sequence). Trimming shortened V by 8 bases and J by 5 bases, and 15 bases separated the two germline ends. CDR3 residues: CASQRGTEETQYF. The CDR3 nucleotides are TGTGCCAGCCAGCGGGGGACAGAGGAGACCCAGTACTTC.

This clonotype was detected ten times or more. The chain employs TRBV7-2 and TRBJ1-6; D may be TRBD1 (6 bases). This CDR3 has 16 amino acids. Trimming cost V 1 base and J 6 bases, with 13 bases left between them. Per germline, CDR1 SGHTA and CDR2 FQGNSA. The CDR3 sequence: CASSLVVRGPNSPLHF. DNA for the CDR3: TGTGCCAGCAGCTTAGTTGTCCGGGGGCCTAATTCACCCCTCCACTTT.

This clonotype was observed at least ten times. V usage is TRBV5-1 and J usage is TRBJ2-1; TRBD1 might be the D (6 bases). Germline-derived CDR1 and CDR2 are SGHRS and YFSETQ. Trimming stripped 7 bases from V and 2 bases from J, with 10 bases between. There are 13 residues in the CDR3. CDR3 bases: TGCGCCAGCGGCCGGGACACCTACAATGAGCAGTTCTTC. It encodes CASGRDTYNEQFF.